This T cell receptor beta chain was retrieved from a study of T cell repertoires in cytomegalovirus infection. Concerning this clonotype: The antigen is unknown.

Overall study results and limits: Pooled public TCR beta family frequency picked out CMV carriers with the relevant HLA. In two of eight donors, the top clonotype was HLA-C-restricted CMV-specific.

Via MiXCR, TCRdb re-called the reads, giving one row per CDR3 protein. This sample carries nearly 650,000 distinct CDR3 sequences, approximately 25% of them seen once, and the ten largest clones take approximately 8.2%. CDR1 is MDHEN, CDR2 SYDVKM, per germline. The length of the CDR3 is 11 residues. The V end was cut by 7 bases, the J end by 4 bases, with 7 bases between. The TCR sequence derives from a human donor in good health (CMV status not recorded). Some clones in this sample may be carry-over from other donors' samples. This chain links TRBV28 with TRBJ1-1; D may be TRBD1 (5 bases). The sample consisted of CD8+ T cells from PBMCs. CDR3 bases: TGTGCCAGCATTCAGGGCACTGAAGCTTTCTTT. It is translated as CASIQGTEAFF.